The present TCR beta chain was sequenced within a study of patients and donors after allogeneic stem cell transplantation. The CDR3 runs to 13 residues. V lost 6 bases, J lost 4 bases, and 12 bases lay in between. Germline V lookup: CDR1 MRHNA, CDR2 SNTAGT. MiXCR, run by TCRdb on the RT-PCR reads, gives a single entry per CDR3 protein. The table includes approximately 90,000 distinct CDR3 sequences, about 5% detected once. What was sequenced was blood, either unsorted or a sorted T cell fraction (not recorded which). The sequence was collected from a human donor who was either an allogeneic HSCT recipient or a stem cell or donor lymphocyte infusion donor (not recorded which). It is not recorded whose cells these are; they may come from a transplant donor. The rearrangement joins TRBV6-4 to TRBJ1-2; weak D call: TRBD1 (5 bases). The CDR3 bases are TGTGCCAGCAGGGGGACCGAGGGCTATGGCTACACCTTC. Translated: CASRGTEGYGYTF.